Below, one T cell receptor (beta chain) is given with its context. Clones were read by immunoSEQ multiplex PCR, and TCRdb kept only the in-frame ones, dropping some. The sample yields 2,000 to 2,500 clones, more than 70% seen once. This entry belongs to a study of tumour-infiltrating T cells in Burkitt lymphoma. About the research overall: Overall and progression-free survival were predicted by productive clonality.

The germline V gene has CDR1 SGHNT and CDR2 YYREEE (reference sequence). This CDR3 has 15 amino acids. V was shortened by 0 bases and J by 5 bases, with 13 bases between the two germline ends. V is TRBV5-4 and J is TRBJ2-3; D call uncertain. The sequence was collected from a human donor with diffuse large B-cell lymphoma. The sample comprised tumor tissue. The CDR3 DNA reads as TGTGCCAGCAGCTTGGGCATAGGGATGGGAGATACGCAGTATTTT. Residues: CASSLGIGMGDTQYF.